This T cell receptor beta chain was sequenced during a study of sequential checkpoint blockade in melanoma. Study information: Patients were randomized 1:1 to nivolumab-then-ipilimumab or ipilimumab-then-nivolumab first-line. Maintenance nivolumab came after either treatment sequence.

Profiled with immunoSEQ multiplex PCR; TCRdb holds only in-frame clones, not every one. Of approximately 10,000 clones listed, approximately 80% were seen once; the top ten hold over 9%. The treatment here: randomized to nivolumab then ipilimumab (arm A) or the reverse (arm B). Patients had received no earlier DNA-damaging chemotherapy. PBMC sorting kept live CD3+CD8+ cells without CD19 or CD56. The junction had 7 bases not matched to a gene; V was cut back by 2 bases and J by 2 bases. Looked up from germline, CDR1 is MNHEY and CDR2 is SVGAGI. The CDR3 has 16 amino acids. This receptor was taken from a human donor with melanoma. The chain carries TRBV6-5 and TRBJ2-7; 9 bases agree with TRBD1. Here the sequenced sample was CD8+ T cells sorted from blood (inferred from file names), taken from a patient given nivolumab and ipilimumab in sequence. The CDR3 loop reads CASSYAGTGWPYEQYF. For the CDR3, the DNA is TGTGCCAGCAGTTACGCGGGGACAGGGTGGCCCTACGAGCAGTACTTC.